This T cell receptor (beta chain) derives from a study of blood T cell repertoires in COVID-19. V shed 5 bases, J shed 2 bases, and the junction held 4 bases outside the gene matches. Germline CDR1 is SEHNR and CDR2 is FQNEAQ (reference sequence). The CDR3 runs to 14 residues. Original processing methods: Estimation of nucleated cell counts was performed using reference gene primer amplification. Clones were sequenced by immunoSEQ multiplex PCR, and TCRdb holds only the in-frame ones, with some missing. V, J and clone size reflect that table, while D and trimming were determined from the DNA. The sample has 100,000 to 150,000 clones, approximately 90% seen once.

The chain couples TRBV7-9 to TRBJ1-2, with 8 bases identical to TRBD1. Sequenced: peripheral blood. The receptor was isolated from a woman between 50 and 59 years old with acute or convalescent COVID-19. The CDR3 protein is CASSLRTGNYGYTF. CDR3 bases: TGTGCCAGCAGCCTACGGACAGGGAACTATGGCTACACCTTC.